This T cell receptor (beta chain) was sequenced for a study of OX40 agonist ivuxolimab in advanced cancers. On the study more broadly: Mean age approximately 59 years, range roughly 20 to 85; nearly 85% male. Partial responses, seen in three patients, involved one hepatocellular carcinoma and two cutaneous melanomas.

Germline CDR1 and CDR2: SGHVS and FNYEAQ. V dropped 5 bases and J dropped 4; count of bases not matched to a gene: 10. The CDR3 runs 15 residues. Details on this clone: Its target is not known.

TCRdb's table, derived via immunoSEQ multiplex PCR, lists solely in-frame clones and lacks some. Of roughly 99,000 clones listed, approximately 90% are singletons. Study-wide results and limits: Among expanded peripheral T cells, antigen specificity went undetermined.

Sequenced material: CD4+ or CD8+ T cells sorted from blood, taken in a trial of the OX40 agonist ivuxolimab. The TCR was taken from an adult with an advanced solid tumor such as melanoma, head and neck, liver or kidney cancer. The chain links TRBV7-6 to TRBJ2-5; 7 bases fit TRBD1. As DNA, the CDR3 is TGTGCCAGCAGCCTTGCCATTGACAGGGCAGAGACCCAGTACTTC. Protein product: CASSLAIDRAETQYF.